This TCR beta chain derives from a study of identical twins. The sample holds a few counts of this clonotype. Its cognate antigen is unknown. General study findings and limits: Because invariant MAIT and iNKT cells could be present, zero-insertion analyses could be partly confounded. Fewer insertions were carried by abundant cord blood beta clonotypes, but none was seen in memory repertoires.

Unique molecular identifiers were present on the cDNA, and a universal primer site came from template switching. TCRdb independently ran MiXCR on the 5' RACE reads; one entry per CDR3 protein. The profile shows some 590,000 distinct CDR3 sequences, over 8.5% of them singletons. CDR1 and CDR2 (germline): MDHEN, SYDVKM. The CDR3 totals 12 residues. Trimming removed 8 bases from V and 2 bases from J; junction bases left unmatched: 3. The same sample was also studied in work on yellow fever vaccine responses in identical twins. In that study: Twins reportedly mounted vaccine T cell responses that seemed partly convergent, partly personalized.

Sequenced material: PBMCs. The TCR was taken from a woman aged 18-29 years in good health. The chain joins TRBV28 to TRBJ2-7; 7 bases align to TRBD1. This chain's CDR3 is CASQGQTYEQYF. For the CDR3, the DNA is TGTGCCAGCCAGGGACAGACCTACGAGCAGTACTTC. Filled out from reference TRBV28 and TRBJ2-7, the complete variable domain reads DVKVTQSSRYLVKRTGEKVFLECVQDMDHENMFWYRQDPGLGLRLIYFSYDVKMKEKGDIPEGYSVSREKKERFSLILESASTNQTSMYLCASQGQTYEQYFGPGTRLTVT.